This record looks at one T cell receptor beta chain sequence and its context. Its antigen is currently not known. No much larger clone exists at a distance of one base, and base qualities are not known. Another Seattle source contributed samples from volunteer blood donors who had recovered from COVID-19. Each collaborating institution followed its own protocols to collect whole blood in K2EDTA tubes. For TCRbeta analysis, collaborator samples were shipped as frozen whole blood, as isolated PBMCs, or as DNA extracted from either sample type. TCRbeta CDR3 regions were amplified from genomic DNA by means of the immunoSEQ Assay, a bias-controlled multiplex PCR. Concerning the study's data processing: Nucleated cell counts per sample were estimated from amplification of reference gene primers within the assay. To quantify the absolute abundance of each unique TCRbeta CDR3 rearrangement, sequence reads were collapsed and filtered. For each sample, productive Simpson clonality was calculated as the square root of Simpson's diversity index over productive rearrangements. Imported from immuneACCESS, the table was reduced by TCRdb to in-frame sequences with V and J called. These copies leave out some clones; in studies compared against another copy, an unresolved V gene accounts for under half, and the cause of the remainder is not known. V, J and clone size are those of that table, while D and trimming were read from the DNA. The sample contains some 180,000 clones, around four fifths of them found a single time. The top ten hold 15% to 20% of the sample.

These data are taken from a study of blood T cell repertoires in COVID-19 (dated by TCRdb to 2020 to 2022). In terms of the full investigation: Collaborator samples came from the United States, Italy and Spain and covered acute and convalescent phases of COVID-19. The material from the prospective study consisted of cDNA or gDNA derived from T cells, B-cell-depleted T cells, or PBMCs. The dataset comprised deeply sampled blood TCRbeta repertoires from subjects exposed to, actively infected with, or recovered from COVID-19. A freely available public database, intended as a resource for researchers studying the immune response to SARS-CoV-2, is where the repertoires were released. The samples were drawn from two sources: the first 160 participants of the ongoing ImmuneRACE study, and 1,200 or so subjects contributed by 6 global collaborators. The sample metadata nearly always contained a de-identified subject ID, COVID-19 status, age in years and sex. Where available, HLA class I and class II types were taken from metadata supplied by the sample provider and were not determined by assay-based typing.

Summary of the overall study and its limitations: The quantity of clinical and demographic metadata differed by source and by participant and was supplied without curation.

This TCR came from a woman in her 70s who had recovered from COVID-19. The sample taken for sequencing was peripheral blood.

CDR3 region: CASSFGRDLGKAFF. At the DNA level, the sequence is TGTGCCAGCAGCTTCGGCCGGGACTTGGGAAAAGCTTTCTTT. The chain joins TRBV11-1 to TRBJ1-1; the best D guess is TRBD1, with 5 bases matching. The germline V gene (reference sequence) supplies CDR1 SGHAT and CDR2 FQDESV. Measured from the cysteine to the phenylalanine, the CDR3 is 14 residues long. Only the CDR3 region is kept as DNA, spanning 42 bases read in frame from base 1. Cut back by 3 bases and 9 bases, the V and J ends lie 17 bases apart.